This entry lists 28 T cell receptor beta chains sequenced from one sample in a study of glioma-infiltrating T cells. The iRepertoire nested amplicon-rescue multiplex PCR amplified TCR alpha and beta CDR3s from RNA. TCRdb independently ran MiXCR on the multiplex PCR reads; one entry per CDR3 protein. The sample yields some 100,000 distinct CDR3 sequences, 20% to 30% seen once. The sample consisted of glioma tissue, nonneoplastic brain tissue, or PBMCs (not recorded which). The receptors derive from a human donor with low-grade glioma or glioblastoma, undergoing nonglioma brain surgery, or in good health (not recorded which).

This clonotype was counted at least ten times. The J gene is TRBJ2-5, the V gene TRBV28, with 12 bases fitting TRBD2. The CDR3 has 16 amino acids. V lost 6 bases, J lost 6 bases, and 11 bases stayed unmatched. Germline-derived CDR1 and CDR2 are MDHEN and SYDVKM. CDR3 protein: CASRQTSGRAMKTQYF. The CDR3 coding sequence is TGTGCCAGCAGGCAGACTAGCGGGAGAGCTATGAAGACCCAGTACTTC.

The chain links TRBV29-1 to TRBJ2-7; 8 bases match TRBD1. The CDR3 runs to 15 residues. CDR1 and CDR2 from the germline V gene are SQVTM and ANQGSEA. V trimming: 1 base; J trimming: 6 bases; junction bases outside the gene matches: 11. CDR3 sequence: CSVEGGYRGATEQYF. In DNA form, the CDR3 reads TGCAGCGTTGAAGGGGGATACAGGGGGGCTACCGAGCAGTACTTC.

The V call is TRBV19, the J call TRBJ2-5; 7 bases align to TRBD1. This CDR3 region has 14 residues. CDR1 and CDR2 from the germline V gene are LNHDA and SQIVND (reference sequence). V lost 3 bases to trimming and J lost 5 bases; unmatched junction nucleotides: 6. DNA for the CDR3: TGTGCCAGTAGTATCAAGGGGGCCGGGGAGACCCAGTACTTC. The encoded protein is CASSIKGAGETQYF.

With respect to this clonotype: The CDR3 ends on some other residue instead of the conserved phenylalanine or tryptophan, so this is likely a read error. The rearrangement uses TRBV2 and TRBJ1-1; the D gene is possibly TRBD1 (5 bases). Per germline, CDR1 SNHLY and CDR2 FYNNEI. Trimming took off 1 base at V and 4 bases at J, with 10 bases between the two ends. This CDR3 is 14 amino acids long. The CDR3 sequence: CASSEEGLGTEAFL. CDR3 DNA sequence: TGTGCCAGCAGTGAAGAGGGGTTGGGCACTGAAGCTTTCCTT.

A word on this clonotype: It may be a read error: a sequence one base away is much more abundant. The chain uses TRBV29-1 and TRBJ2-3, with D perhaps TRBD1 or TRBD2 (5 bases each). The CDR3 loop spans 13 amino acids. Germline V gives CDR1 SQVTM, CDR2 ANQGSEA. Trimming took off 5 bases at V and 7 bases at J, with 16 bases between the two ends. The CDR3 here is CSVHIRGSYTQYF. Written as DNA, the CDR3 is TGCAGCGTTCATATTCGGGGCAGTTATACGCAGTATTTT.

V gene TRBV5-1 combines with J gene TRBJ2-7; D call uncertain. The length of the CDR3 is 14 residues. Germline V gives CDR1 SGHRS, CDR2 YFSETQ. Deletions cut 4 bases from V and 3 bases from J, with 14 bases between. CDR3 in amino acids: CASSTDVRGYEQYF. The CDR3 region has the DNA TGCGCCAGCAGCACCGATGTTCGAGGCTACGAGCAGTACTTC.

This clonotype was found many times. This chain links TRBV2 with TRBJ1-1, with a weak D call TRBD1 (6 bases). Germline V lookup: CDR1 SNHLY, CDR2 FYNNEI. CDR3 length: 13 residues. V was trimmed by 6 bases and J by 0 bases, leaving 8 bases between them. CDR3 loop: CASRQGLNTEAFF. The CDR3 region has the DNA TGTGCCAGCAGGCAGGGGCTGAACACTGAAGCTTTCTTT.

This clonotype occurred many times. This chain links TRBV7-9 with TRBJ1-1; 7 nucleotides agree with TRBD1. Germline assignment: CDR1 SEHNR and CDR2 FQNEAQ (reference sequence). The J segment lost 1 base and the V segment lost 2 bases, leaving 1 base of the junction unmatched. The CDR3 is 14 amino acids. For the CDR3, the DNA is TGTGCCAGCAGCTTAAAGGGGGCGAACACTGAAGCTTTCTTT. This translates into CASSLKGANTEAFF.

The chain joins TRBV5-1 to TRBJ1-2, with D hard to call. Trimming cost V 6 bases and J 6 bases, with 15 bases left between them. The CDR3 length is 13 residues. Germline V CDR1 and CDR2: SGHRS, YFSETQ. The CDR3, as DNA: TGCGCCAGCAAACTCCGGGCCTCAGATGGCTACACCTTC. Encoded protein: CASKLRASDGYTF.

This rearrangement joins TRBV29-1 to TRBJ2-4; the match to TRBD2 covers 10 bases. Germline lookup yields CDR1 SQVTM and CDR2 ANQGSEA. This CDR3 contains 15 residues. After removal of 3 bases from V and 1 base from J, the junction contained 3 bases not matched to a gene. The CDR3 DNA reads TGCAGCGTTGAGCCGGGACTAGCGGCCAAAAACATTCAGTACTTC. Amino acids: CSVEPGLAAKNIQYF.

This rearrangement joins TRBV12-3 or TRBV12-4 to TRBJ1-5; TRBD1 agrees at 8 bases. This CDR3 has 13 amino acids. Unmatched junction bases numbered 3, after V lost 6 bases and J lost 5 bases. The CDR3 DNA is TGTGCCAGCAGGGACAGGGATCATCAGCCCCAGCATTTT. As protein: CASRDRDHQPQHF.

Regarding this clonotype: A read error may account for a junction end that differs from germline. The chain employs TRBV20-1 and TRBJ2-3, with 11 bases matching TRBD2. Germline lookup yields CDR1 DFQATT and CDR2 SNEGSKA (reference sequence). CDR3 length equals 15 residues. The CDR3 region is CNAISGRAGSDTRYF. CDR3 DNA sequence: TGCAATGCTATTAGCGGGAGGGCCGGGTCAGATACGCGGTATTTT.

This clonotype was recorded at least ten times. The CDR3 sequence: CASSLRQGALDTQYF. The CDR3 DNA follows: TGTGCCAGCAGCTTGAGGCAGGGGGCATTGGATACGCAGTATTTT. This chain links TRBV5-4 with TRBJ2-3; the match to TRBD1 covers 8 bases. The CDR3 runs 15 residues. The germline V gene has CDR1 SGHNT and CDR2 YYREEE (reference sequence). V gave up 1 base and J gave up 6 bases; unmatched junction bases: 7.

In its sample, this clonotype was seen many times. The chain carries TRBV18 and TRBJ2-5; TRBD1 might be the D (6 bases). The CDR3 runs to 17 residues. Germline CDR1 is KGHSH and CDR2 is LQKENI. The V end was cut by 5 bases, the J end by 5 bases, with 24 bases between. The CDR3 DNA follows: TGTGCCAGCTCATCGATTAATAACCAGGGGCTTAGGGAGACCCAGTACTTC. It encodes CASSSINNQGLRETQYF.

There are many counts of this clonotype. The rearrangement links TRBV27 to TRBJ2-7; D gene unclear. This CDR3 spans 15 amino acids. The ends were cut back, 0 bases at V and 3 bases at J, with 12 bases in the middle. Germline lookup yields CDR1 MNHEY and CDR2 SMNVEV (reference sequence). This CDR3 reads CASSLSTRRYYEQYF. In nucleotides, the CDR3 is TGTGCCAGCAGTTTATCGACGCGGCGTTACTACGAGCAGTACTTC.

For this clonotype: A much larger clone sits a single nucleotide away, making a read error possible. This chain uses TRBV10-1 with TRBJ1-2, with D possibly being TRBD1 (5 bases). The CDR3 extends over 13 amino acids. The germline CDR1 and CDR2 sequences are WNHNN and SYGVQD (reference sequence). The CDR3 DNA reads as TGCGCCAGCAGTGATTTTAGGGGTTATGGCTACGCCTTC. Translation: CASSDFRGYGYAF.

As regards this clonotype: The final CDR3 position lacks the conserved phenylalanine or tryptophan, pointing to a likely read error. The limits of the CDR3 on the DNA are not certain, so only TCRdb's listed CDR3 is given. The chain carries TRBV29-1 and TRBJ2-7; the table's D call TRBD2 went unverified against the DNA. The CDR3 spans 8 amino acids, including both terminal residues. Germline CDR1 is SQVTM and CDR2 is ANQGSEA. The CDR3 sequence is CSEVPLAG.

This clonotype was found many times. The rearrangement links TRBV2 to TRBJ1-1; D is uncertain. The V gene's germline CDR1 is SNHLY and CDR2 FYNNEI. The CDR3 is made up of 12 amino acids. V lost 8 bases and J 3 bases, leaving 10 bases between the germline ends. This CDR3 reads CASAYTDTEAFF. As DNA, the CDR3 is TGTGCCAGCGCGTACACTGACACTGAAGCTTTCTTT.

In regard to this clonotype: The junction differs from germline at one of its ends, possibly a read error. CDR3 loop: CASSLVDGHHLVGSYNEQSF. Here the CDR3 DNA reads TGTGCCAGCAGCTTAGTTGATGGGCACCACTTGGTTGGCTCCTACAATGAGCAGTCCTTC. This chain links TRBV11-1 with TRBJ2-1; D is unresolved. The CDR3 extends over 20 amino acids. Germline CDR1 SGHAT, CDR2 FQDESV (reference sequence).

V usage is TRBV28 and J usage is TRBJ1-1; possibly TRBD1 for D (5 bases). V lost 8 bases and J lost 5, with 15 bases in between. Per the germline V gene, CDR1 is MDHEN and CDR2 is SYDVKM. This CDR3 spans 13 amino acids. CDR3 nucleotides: TGTGCCAGCCCCGAGGGGCAGAGAACTGAAGCTTTCTTT. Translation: CASPEGQRTEAFF.

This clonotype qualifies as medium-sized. The chain's CDR3 is CASASADRNTEAFF. As DNA, the CDR3 is TGTGCCAGCGCGTCGGCTGACAGGAACACTGAAGCTTTCTTT. This chain joins TRBV27 and TRBJ1-1, with a possible D match to TRBD1 (5 bases). V was trimmed by 8 bases and J by 1 base, leaving 14 bases between them. The CDR3 has 14 amino acids. Germline V lookup: CDR1 MNHEY, CDR2 SMNVEV (reference sequence).

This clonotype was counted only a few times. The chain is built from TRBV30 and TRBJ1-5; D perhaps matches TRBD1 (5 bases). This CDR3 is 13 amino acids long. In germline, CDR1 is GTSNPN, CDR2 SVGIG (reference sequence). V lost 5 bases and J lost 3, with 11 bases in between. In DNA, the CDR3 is TGTGCCTGGGCGGGACTCTTCAATCAGCCCCAGCATTTT. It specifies CAWAGLFNQPQHF.

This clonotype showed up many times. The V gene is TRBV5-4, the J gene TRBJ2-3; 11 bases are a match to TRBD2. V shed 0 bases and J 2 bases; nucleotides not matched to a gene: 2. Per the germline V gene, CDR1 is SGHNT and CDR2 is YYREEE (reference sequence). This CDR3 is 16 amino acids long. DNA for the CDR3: TGTGCCAGCAGCTTGGGACTAGCGGGAACCACAGATACGCAGTATTTT. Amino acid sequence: CASSLGLAGTTDTQYF.

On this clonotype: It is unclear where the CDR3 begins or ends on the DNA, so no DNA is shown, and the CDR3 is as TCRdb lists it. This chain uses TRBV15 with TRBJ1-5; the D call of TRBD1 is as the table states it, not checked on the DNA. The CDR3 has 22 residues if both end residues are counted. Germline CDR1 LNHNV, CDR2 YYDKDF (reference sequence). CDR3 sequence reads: CATSRLVWTEAFFGQSNQPQHF.

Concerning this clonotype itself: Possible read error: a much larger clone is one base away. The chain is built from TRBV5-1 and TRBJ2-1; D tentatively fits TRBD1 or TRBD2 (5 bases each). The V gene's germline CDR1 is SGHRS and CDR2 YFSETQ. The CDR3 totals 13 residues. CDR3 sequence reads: CTSSLAPGTEQFF. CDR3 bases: TGCACCAGCAGCTTGGCCCCGGGGACTGAGCAGTTCTTC.

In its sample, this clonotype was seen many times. The CDR3 loop reads CSAGRDTNTEAFF. The CDR3, as DNA: TGCAGTGCTGGTCGGGACACTAACACTGAAGCTTTCTTT. The chain has TRBV20-1 and TRBJ1-1; the D gene is possibly TRBD1 (6 bases). V was cut by 5 bases and J by 2 bases, with 12 bases left in between. Germline values: CDR1 DFQATT, CDR2 SNEGSKA (reference sequence). The CDR3 covers 13 residues.

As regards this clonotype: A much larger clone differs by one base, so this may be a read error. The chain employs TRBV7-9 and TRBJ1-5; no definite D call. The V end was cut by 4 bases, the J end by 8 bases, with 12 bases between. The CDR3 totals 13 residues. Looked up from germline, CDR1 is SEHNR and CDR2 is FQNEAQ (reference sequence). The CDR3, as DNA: TGTGCCAGCAGCTCACGAGGAAATAAGCCCCAGCATTTT. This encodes CASSSRGNKPQHF.

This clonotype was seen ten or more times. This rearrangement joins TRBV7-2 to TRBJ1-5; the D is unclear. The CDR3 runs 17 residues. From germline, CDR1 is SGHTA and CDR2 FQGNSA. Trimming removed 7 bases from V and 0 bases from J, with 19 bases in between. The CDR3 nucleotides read TGTGCCAGCAACCTCGTCGGTACGCCGAATAGCAATCAGCCCCAGCATTTT. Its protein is CASNLVGTPNSNQPQHF.